The clone carrying this TCR beta chain was detected only once. The entry originates in a study of T cell changes during pregnancy in multiple sclerosis. The CDR3 extends over 13 amino acids. V dropped 0 bases and J dropped 6 bases, with 10 bases sitting between them. Germline V CDR1 and CDR2: GTSNPN, SVGIG (reference sequence). Sequencing used immunoSEQ multiplex PCR; TCRdb keeps in-frame clones, though not all of them. There are some 110,000 clones in the sample; under 95% occur only once, and 1.5% to 2% lies in the top ten. The sample consisted of peripheral blood, taken after pregnancy. This clonotype originated in a female donor with multiple sclerosis, enrolled in a pregnancy study. The genes are TRBV30 and TRBJ2-3, with a tentative D call TRBD1 (6 bases). The CDR3 loop reads CAWSVGHPDTQYF. CDR3 nucleotides: TGTGCCTGGAGTGTGGGACACCCCGATACGCAGTATTTT.